The next 15 T cell receptor beta chains were all read from a single sample in a study of blood T cell repertoires in COVID-19. Only in-frame clones appear in the TCRdb table, and some are missing; sequencing was by immunoSEQ multiplex PCR. The table includes about 280,000 clones, approximately 83% detected once. Sequencing was carried out using peripheral blood. These receptors all come from a woman in her forties or fifties who had recovered from COVID-19.

The chain employs TRBV6-5 and TRBJ2-5, with 7 positions matching TRBD1. The CDR3 loop spans 16 amino acids. The trim removed 4 bases at V and 2 bases at J, leaving 10 bases unmatched. In germline, CDR1 is MNHEY, CDR2 SVGAGI. Here the CDR3 DNA reads TGTGCCAGCAGTTCCCCCCAGACAGGGCGGCAAGAGACCCAGTACTTC. It translates to CASSSPQTGRQETQYF.

Regarding this clone: Other DNA sequences of this sample code for an identical CDR3. The chain has TRBV6-1 and TRBJ2-1; 8 bases are a match to TRBD2. With 2 bases clipped from V and 10 bases from J, the junction kept 4 bases outside the gene matches. CDR1 MNHNS and CDR2 SASEGT come from the germline V gene. The CDR3 extends over 13 amino acids. CDR3 bases: TGTGCCAGCAGTGAATCGGGACTAGGGGAGCAGTTCTTC. Translation: CASSESGLGEQFF.

This chain links TRBV28 with TRBJ2-5; 7 bases map to TRBD1. The ends lost 3 bases at V and 1 base at J; junction bases unmatched: 2. Germline CDR1 is MDHEN and CDR2 is SYDVKM. The CDR3 is 14 amino acids. The CDR3 DNA is TGTGCCAGCAGTTTGGGACAGAGCCAAGAGACCCAGTACTTC. This gives the protein CASSLGQSQETQYF.

This clone showed up just once. V gene TRBV10-3 combines with J gene TRBJ2-7; TRBD1 is a possible D gene (6 bases). The V gene's germline CDR1 is ENHRY and CDR2 SYGVKD. This CDR3 spans 13 amino acids. Trimming took 5 bases from V and 2 from J, leaving 10 bases between them. CDR3 loop: CAISSQGPYEQYF. DNA for the CDR3: TGTGCCATCAGTTCACAGGGCCCCTACGAGCAGTACTTC.

The chain recombines TRBV6-4 with TRBJ1-2; weak D call: TRBD1 (5 bases). V was clipped by 0 bases and J by 7 bases, with 9 bases between them. This CDR3 has 13 residues. CDR1 and CDR2 from the germline V gene are MRHNA and SNTAGT. For the CDR3, the DNA is TGTGCCAGCAGTGACTCGGGGGGAGGTGGCTACACCTTC. Protein product: CASSDSGGGGYTF.

This clone occurred a few times. The chain is built from TRBV7-9 and TRBJ1-2; D is unclear. The CDR3 is 14 amino acids. Trimming removed 5 bases at V and 4 bases at J, with 14 bases between. The V gene's germline CDR1 is SEHNR and CDR2 FQNEAQ (reference sequence). DNA of the CDR3: TGTGCCAGCAGCCCAGCAGGTTCTGGCTATGGCTACACCTTC. Residues: CASSPAGSGYGYTF.

The V call is TRBV11-2, the J call TRBJ1-5; D uncertain. V lost 5 bases and J lost 1, with 15 bases in between. Per the germline V gene, CDR1 is SGHAT and CDR2 is FQNNGV. This CDR3 is 16 amino acids long. Here the CDR3 reads CASSPARGTSNQPQHF. For the CDR3, the DNA is TGTGCCAGCAGCCCGGCGCGGGGAACAAGCAATCAGCCCCAGCATTTT. Variable domain in full (rest from reference TRBV11-2 and TRBJ1-5): EAGVAQSPRYKIIEKRQSVAFWCNPISGHATLYWYQQILGQGPKLLIQFQNNGVVDDSQLPKDRFSAERLKGVDSTLKIQPAKLEDSAVYLCASSPARGTSNQPQHFGDGTRLSIL.

The chain carries TRBV7-2 and TRBJ1-1; D possibly corresponds to TRBD1 (5 bases). Trimming removed 8 bases at V and 5 bases at J, with 15 bases between. Germline assignment: CDR1 SGHTA and CDR2 FQGNSA. The CDR3 runs to 13 residues. The CDR3 DNA is TGTGCCAGCTGGGCAGGGAAAAATACTGAAGCTTTCTTT. This sequence encodes CASWAGKNTEAFF.

This clone was detected ten times or more. The rearrangement joins TRBV5-6 to TRBJ2-1, with 11 bases lining up with TRBD1. The CDR3 is 15 residues long. Trimming at V came to 5 bases and at J to 7 bases, leaving 8 bases not matched to a gene. Germline loops: CDR1 SGHDT, CDR2 YYEEEE. CDR3 protein: CASSPGQGVVNEQFF. The CDR3 DNA reads as TGTGCCAGCAGTCCGGGACAGGGGGTAGTTAATGAGCAGTTCTTC.

On this clone: The same CDR3 is also encoded by other DNA sequences in this sample. The chain has TRBV10-3 and TRBJ2-7; 11 bases are shared with TRBD1. The CDR3 has 15 residues. The V and J ends lost 3 bases and 2 bases, in that order; junction bases with no gene match: 3. Germline V gives CDR1 ENHRY, CDR2 SYGVKD. CDR3 protein: CAISDLGQGAYEQYF. The CDR3 nucleotides read TGTGCCATCAGTGATCTGGGACAGGGGGCCTACGAGCAGTACTTC.

This clone was counted between two and nine times. The chain uses TRBV25-1 and TRBJ2-7; 7 bases map to TRBD2. The CDR3 is 15 amino acids. Germline values: CDR1 MGHDK, CDR2 SYGVNS. J lost 3 bases, V lost 4 bases, and 9 bases had no gene match. The CDR3 bases are TGTGCCAGCAGTGGGGGACTACCGAGGTACTACGAGCAGTACTTC. Protein: CASSGGLPRYYEQYF.

This clone was detected only once. This chain uses TRBV28 with TRBJ1-4, with 10 bases identical to TRBD1. This CDR3 contains 17 residues. The V segment lost 6 bases and the J segment 2 bases; nucleotides outside the gene matches: 9. CDR1 is MDHEN and CDR2 is SYDVKM in the germline V gene. This chain's CDR3 is CASRFRTGGITNEKLFF. As DNA, the CDR3 is TGTGCCAGCAGATTCAGGACAGGGGGAATTACTAATGAAAAACTGTTTTTT.

This clone was seen a few times. The chain recombines TRBV27 with TRBJ2-2; no clear D gene. V lost 5 bases and J 3 bases, leaving 10 bases between the germline ends. Germline V gene lookup returns CDR1 MNHEY and CDR2 SMNVEV (reference sequence). CDR3 length equals 14 residues. As DNA, the CDR3 is TGTGCCAGCAGTCCAACAAAGTACACCGGGGAGCTGTTTTTT. It specifies CASSPTKYTGELFF.

The chain carries TRBV18 and TRBJ2-7; tentative D call: TRBD1 (5 bases). Trimming left V 0 bases short and J 3 bases short, with 6 bases between. The CDR3 spans 13 residues. Germline V lookup: CDR1 KGHSH, CDR2 LQKENI. The DNA for the CDR3 is TGTGCCAGCTCACCACCAGGGGACTACGAGCAGTACTTC. Translating gives CASSPPGDYEQYF.

CDR3 loop: CASHRGTTGELFF. DNA for the CDR3: TGTGCCAGCCACAGGGGGACCACCGGGGAGCTGTTTTTT. The chain combines TRBV5-4 with TRBJ2-2, with 8 bases lining up with TRBD1. The CDR3 totals 13 residues. CDR1 and CDR2 from the germline V gene are SGHNT and YYREEE (reference sequence). V lost 7 bases and J lost 4; bases outside the gene matches: 3.